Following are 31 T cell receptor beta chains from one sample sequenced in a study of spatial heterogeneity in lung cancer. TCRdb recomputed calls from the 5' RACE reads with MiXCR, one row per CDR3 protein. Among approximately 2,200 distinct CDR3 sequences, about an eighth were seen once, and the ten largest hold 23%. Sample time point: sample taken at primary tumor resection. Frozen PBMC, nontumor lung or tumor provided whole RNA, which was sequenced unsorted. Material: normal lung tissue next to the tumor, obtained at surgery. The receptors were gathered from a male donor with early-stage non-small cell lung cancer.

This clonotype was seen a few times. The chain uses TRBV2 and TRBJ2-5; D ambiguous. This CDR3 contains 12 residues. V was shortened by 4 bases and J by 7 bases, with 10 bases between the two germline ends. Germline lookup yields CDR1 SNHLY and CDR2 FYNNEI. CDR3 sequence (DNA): TGTGCCAGCAGTGCTGATCTCGGGACCCAGTACTTC. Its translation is CASSADLGTQYF.

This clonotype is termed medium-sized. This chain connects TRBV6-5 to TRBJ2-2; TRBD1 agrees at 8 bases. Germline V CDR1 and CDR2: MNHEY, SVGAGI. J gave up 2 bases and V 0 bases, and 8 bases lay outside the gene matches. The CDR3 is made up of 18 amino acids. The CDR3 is CASSYSLSGGGNTGELFF. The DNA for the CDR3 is TGTGCCAGCAGTTACTCGTTGTCAGGGGGCGGTAACACCGGGGAGCTGTTTTTT.

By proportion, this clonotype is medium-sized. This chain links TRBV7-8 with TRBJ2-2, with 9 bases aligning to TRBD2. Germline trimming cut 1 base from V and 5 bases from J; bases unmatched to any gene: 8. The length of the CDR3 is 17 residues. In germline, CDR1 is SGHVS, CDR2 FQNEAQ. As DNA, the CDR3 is TGTGCCAGCAGCTTAGGATCCCCGAGCGGGGGGACCGGGGAGCTGTTTTTT. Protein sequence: CASSLGSPSGGTGELFF. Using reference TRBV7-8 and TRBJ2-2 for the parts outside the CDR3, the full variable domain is GAGVSQSPRYKVAKRGQDVALRCDPISGHVSLFWYQQALGQGPEFLTYFQNEAQLDKSGLPSDRFFAERPEGSVSTLKIQRTQQEDSAVYLCASSLGSPSGGTGELFFGEGSRLTVL.

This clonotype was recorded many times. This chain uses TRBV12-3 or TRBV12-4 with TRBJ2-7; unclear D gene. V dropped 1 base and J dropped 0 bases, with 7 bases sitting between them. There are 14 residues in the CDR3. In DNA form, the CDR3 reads TGTGCCAGCAGTTTAGGTATGAGCTCCTACGAGCAGTACTTC. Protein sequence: CASSLGMSSYEQYF.

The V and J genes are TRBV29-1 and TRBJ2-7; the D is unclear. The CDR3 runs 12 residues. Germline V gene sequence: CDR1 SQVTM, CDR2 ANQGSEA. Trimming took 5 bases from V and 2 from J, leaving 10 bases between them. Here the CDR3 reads CSVLRSTYEQYF. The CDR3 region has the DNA TGCAGCGTTCTCCGATCTACCTACGAGCAGTACTTC.

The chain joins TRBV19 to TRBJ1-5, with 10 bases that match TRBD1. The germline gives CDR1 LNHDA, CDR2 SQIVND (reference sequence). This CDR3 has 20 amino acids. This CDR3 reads CVPGVDRDRGLPYSNQPQHF. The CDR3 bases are TGTGTGCCAGGGGTAGACCGGGACAGGGGACTCCCTTATAGCAATCAGCCCCAGCATTTT.

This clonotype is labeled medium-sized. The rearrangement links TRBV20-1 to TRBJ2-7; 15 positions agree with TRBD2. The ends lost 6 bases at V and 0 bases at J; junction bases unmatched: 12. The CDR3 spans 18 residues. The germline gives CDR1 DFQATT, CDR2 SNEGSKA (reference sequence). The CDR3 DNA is TGCAGTGCCAGGACCTGGGGGACTAGCGGGGGGAGCTCCTACGAGCAGTACTTC. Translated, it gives CSARTWGTSGGSSYEQYF.

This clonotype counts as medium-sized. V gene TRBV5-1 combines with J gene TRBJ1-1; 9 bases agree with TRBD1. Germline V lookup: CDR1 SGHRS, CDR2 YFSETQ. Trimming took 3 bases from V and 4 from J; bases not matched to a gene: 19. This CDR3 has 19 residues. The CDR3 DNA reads TGCGCCAGCAGCTCGTGGGGGGTCCCGGGACAGGGATTGGGCACTGAAGCTTTCTTT. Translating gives CASSSWGVPGQGLGTEAFF. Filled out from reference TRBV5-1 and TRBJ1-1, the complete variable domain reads KAGVTQTPRYLIKTRGQQVTLSCSPISGHRSVSWYQQTPGQGLQFLFEYFSETQRNKGNFPGRFSGRQFSNSRSEMNVSTLELGDSALYLCASSSWGVPGQGLGTEAFFGQGTRLTVV.

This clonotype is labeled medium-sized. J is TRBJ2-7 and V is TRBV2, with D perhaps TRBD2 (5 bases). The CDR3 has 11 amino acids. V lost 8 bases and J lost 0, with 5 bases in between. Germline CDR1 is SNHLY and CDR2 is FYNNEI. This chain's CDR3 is CASGGSYEQYF. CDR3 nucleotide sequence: TGTGCCAGCGGAGGCTCCTACGAGCAGTACTTC.

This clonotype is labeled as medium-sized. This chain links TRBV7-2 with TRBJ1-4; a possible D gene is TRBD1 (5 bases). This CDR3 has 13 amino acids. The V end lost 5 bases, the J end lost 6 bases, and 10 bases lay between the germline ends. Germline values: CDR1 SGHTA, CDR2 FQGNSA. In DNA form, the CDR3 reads TGTGCCAGCAGCCGTGCCAGGGATGAAAAACTGTTTTTT. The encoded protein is CASSRARDEKLFF.

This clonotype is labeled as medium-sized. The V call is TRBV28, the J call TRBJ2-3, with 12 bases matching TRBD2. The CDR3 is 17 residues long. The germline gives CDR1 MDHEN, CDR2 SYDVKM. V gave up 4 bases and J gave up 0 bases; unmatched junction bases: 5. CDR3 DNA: TGTGCCAGCAGTTCGGGACTAGCGGGCCTGAGCACAGATACGCAGTATTTT. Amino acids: CASSSGLAGLSTDTQYF.

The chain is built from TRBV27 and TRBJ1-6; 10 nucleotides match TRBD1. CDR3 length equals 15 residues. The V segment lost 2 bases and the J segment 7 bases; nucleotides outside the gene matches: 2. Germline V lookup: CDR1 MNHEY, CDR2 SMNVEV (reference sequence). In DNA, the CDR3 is TGTGCCAGCAGTTTAGGGACAGGGGCCAATTCACCCCTCCACTTT. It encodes CASSLGTGANSPLHF.

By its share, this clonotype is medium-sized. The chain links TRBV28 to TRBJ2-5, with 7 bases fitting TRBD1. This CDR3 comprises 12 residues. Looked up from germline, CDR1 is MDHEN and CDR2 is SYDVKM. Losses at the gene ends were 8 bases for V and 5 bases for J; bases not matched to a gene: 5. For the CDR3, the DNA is TGTGCCAGCGAGGGGGCCGTGGAGACCCAGTACTTC. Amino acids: CASEGAVETQYF.

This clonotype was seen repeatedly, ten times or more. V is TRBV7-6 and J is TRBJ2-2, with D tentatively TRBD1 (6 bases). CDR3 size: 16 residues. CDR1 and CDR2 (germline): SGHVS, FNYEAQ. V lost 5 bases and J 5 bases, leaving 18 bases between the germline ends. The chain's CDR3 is CASSPTTGWGTGELFF. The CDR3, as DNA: TGTGCCAGCAGCCCTACCACAGGGTGGGGAACCGGGGAGCTGTTTTTT.

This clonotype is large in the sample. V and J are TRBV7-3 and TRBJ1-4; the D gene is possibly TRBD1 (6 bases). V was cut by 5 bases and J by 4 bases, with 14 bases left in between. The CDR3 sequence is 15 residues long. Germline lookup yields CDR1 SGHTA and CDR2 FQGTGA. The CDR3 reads CASSLQGIGNEKLFF. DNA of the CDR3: TGTGCCAGCAGCCTGCAGGGGATCGGTAATGAAAAACTGTTTTTT.

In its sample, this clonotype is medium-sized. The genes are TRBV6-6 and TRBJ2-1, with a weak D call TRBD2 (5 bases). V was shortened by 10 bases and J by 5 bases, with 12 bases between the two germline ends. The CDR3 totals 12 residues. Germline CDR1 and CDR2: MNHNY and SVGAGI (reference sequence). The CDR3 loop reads CATGRGNNEQFF. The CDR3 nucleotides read TGTGCCACCGGCCGGGGTAACAATGAGCAGTTCTTC.

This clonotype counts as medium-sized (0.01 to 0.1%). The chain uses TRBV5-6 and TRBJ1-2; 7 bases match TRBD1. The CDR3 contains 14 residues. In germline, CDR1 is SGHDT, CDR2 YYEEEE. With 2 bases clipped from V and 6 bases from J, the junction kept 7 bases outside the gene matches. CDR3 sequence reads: CASSFWQGVDGYTF. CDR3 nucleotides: TGTGCCAGCAGCTTCTGGCAGGGGGTTGATGGCTACACCTTC.

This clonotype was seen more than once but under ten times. CDR3 loop: CASSRGSGANVLTF. Here the CDR3 DNA reads TGTGCCAGCAGCAGGGGCTCTGGGGCCAACGTCCTGACTTTC. This chain connects TRBV11-2 to TRBJ2-6; TRBD1 might be the D (5 bases). Trimming took off 5 bases at V and 0 bases at J, with 5 bases between the two ends. From germline, CDR1 is SGHAT and CDR2 FQNNGV. The CDR3 runs 14 residues.

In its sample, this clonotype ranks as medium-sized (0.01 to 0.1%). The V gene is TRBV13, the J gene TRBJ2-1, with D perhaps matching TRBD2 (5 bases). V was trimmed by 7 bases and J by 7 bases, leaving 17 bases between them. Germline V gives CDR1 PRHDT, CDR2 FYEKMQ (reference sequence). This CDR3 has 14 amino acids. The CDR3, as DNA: TGTGCCAGCACCGTAACTAGGACGGCGAATGAGCAGTTCTTC. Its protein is CASTVTRTANEQFF.

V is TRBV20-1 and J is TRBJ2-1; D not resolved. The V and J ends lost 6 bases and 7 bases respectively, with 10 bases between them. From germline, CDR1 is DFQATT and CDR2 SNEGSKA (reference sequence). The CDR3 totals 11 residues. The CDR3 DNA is TGCAGTGCAAGCGAACGAAATGAGCAGTTCTTC. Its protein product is CSASERNEQFF.

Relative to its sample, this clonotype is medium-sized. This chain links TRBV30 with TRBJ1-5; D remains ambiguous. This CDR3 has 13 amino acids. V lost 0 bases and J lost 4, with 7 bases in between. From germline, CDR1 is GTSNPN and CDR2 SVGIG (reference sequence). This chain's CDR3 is CAWSVRTNQPQHF. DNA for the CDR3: TGTGCCTGGAGTGTACGGACGAATCAGCCCCAGCATTTT.

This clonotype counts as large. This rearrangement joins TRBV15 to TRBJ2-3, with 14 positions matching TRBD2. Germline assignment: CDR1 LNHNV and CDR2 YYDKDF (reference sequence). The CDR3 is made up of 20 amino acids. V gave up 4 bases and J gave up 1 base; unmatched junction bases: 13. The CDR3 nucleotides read TGTGCCACCAGCACTGGACTAGCGGGGGGAAGCTCCGGCGGCACAGATACGCAGTATTTT. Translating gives CATSTGLAGGSSGGTDTQYF.

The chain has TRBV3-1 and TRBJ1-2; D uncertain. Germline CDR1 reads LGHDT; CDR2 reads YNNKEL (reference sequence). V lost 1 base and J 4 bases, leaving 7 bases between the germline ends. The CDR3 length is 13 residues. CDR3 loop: CASSQGASYGYTF. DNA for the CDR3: TGTGCCAGCAGCCAAGGGGCGAGCTATGGCTACACCTTC.

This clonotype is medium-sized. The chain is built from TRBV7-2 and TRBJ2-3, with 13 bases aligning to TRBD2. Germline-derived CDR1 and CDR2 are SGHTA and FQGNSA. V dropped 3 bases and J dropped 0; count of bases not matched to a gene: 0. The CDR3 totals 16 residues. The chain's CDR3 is CASSLGLAGSTDTQYF. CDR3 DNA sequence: TGTGCCAGCAGCTTGGGACTAGCGGGAAGCACAGATACGCAGTATTTT.

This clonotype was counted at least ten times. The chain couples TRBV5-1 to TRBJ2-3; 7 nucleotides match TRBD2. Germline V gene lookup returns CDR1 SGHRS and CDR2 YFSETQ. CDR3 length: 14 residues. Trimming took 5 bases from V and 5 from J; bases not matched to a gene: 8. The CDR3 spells CASSSGLEGDTQYF. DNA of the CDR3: TGCGCCAGCAGTTCTGGACTAGAGGGAGATACGCAGTATTTT. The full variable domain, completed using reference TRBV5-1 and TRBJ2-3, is KAGVTQTPRYLIKTRGQQVTLSCSPISGHRSVSWYQQTPGQGLQFLFEYFSETQRNKGNFPGRFSGRQFSNSRSEMNVSTLELGDSALYLCASSSGLEGDTQYFGPGTRLTVL.

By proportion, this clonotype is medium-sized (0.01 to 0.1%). DNA for the CDR3: TGTGCCAGCAGTCGACCCAGGGTCGAGGGGAACACTGAAGCTTTCTTT. Translation gives CASSRPRVEGNTEAFF. J is TRBJ1-1 and V is TRBV28; D is possibly TRBD1 (5 bases). Germline V CDR1 and CDR2: MDHEN, SYDVKM. Trimming removed 5 bases at V and 1 base at J, with 17 bases between. The CDR3 is 16 residues long.

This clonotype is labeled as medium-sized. The CDR3 DNA sequence: TGTGCCAGCAGCCACCAGGATCAGCCCCAGCATTTT. Translating gives CASSHQDQPQHF. The J gene is TRBJ1-5, the V gene TRBV6-2 or TRBV6-3; D uncertain. Germline V gives CDR1 MNHEY, CDR2 SVGEGT. V lost 6 bases to trimming and J lost 5 bases, with 8 bases between them. This CDR3 has 12 residues.

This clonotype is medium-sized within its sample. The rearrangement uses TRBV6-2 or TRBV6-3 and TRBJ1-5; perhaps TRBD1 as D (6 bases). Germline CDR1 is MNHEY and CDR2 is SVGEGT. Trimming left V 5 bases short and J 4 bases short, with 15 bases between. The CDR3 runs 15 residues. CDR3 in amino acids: CASSRGGTPNQPQHF. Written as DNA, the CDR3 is TGTGCCAGCAGTCGCGGTGGGACACCGAATCAGCCCCAGCATTTT.

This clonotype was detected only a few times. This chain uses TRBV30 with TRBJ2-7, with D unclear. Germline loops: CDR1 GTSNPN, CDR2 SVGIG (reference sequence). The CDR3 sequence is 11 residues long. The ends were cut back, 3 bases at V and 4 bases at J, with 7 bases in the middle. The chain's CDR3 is CAWRTTYEQYF. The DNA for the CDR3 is TGTGCCTGGAGAACTACTTACGAGCAGTACTTC.

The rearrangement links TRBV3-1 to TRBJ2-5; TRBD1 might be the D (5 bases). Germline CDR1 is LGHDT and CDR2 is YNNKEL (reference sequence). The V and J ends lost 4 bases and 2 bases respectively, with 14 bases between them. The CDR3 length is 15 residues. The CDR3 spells CASSLPQGGQETQYF. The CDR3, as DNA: TGTGCCAGCAGCCTTCCTCAGGGCGGTCAAGAGACCCAGTACTTC.

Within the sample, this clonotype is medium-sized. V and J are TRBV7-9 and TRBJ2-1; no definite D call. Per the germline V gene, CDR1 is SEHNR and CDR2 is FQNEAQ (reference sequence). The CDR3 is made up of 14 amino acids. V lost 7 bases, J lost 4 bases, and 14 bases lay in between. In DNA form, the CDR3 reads TGTGCCAGCACAAGCGTCGATGGATACAATGAGCAGTTCTTC. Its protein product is CASTSVDGYNEQFF.